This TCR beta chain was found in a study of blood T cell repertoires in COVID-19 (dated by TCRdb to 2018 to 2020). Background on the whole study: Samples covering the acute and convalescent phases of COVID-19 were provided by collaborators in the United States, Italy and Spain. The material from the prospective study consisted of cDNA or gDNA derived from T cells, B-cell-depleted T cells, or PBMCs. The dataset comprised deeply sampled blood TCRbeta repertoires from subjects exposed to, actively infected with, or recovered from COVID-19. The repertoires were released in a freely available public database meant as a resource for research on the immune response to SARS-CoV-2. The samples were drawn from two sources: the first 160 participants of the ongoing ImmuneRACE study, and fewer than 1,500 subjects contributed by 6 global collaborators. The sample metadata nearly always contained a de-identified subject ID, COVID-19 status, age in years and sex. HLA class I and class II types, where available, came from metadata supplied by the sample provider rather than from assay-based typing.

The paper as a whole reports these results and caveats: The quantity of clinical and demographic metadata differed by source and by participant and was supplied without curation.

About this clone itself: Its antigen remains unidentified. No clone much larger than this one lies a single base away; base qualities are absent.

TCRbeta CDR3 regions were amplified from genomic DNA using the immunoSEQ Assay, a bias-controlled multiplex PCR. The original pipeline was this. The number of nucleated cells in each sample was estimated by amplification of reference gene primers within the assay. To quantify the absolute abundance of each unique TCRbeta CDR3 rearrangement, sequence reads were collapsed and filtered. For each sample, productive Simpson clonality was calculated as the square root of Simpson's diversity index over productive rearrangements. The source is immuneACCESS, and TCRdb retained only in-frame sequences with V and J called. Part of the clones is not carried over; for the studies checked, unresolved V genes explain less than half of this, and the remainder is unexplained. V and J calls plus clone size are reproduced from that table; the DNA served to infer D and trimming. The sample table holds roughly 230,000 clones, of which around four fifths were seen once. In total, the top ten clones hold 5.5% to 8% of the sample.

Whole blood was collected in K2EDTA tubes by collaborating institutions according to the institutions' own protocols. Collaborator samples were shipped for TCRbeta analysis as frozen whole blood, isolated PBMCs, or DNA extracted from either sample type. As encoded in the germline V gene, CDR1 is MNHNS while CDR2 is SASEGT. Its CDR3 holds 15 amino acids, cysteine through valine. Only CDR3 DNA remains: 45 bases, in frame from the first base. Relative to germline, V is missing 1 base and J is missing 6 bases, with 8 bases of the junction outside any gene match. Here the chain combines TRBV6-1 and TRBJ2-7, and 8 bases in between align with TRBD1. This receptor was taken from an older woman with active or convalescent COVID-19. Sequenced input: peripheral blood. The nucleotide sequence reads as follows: TGTGCCAGCAGTGAAGTTAGGACAGGGACCTCCGAGCAGTACGTC. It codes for CASSEVRTGTSEQYV.